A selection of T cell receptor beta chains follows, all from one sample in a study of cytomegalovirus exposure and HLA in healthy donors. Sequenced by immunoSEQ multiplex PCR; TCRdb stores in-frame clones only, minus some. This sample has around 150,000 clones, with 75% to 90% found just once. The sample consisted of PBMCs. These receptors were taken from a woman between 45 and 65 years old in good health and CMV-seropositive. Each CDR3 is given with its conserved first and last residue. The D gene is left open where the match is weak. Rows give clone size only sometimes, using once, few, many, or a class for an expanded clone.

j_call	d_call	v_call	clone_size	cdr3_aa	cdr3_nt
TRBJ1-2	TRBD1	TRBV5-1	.	CASSPRQGQTDVYTF	TGCGCCAGCAGCCCCAGACAGGGGCAGACTGATGTCTACACCTTC
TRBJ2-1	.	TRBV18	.	CASSPVPTVNSYNEQFF	TGTGCCAGCTCACCAGTCCCTACAGTTAACTCCTACAATGAGCAGTTCTTC
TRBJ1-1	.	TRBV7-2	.	CASSFSYVNTEAFF	TGTGCCAGCAGCTTCTCCTACGTGAACACTGAAGCTTTCTTT
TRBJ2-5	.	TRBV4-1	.	CASSQDSRGQETQYF	TGCGCCAGCAGCCAAGATTCGCGGGGCCAAGAGACCCAGTACTTC
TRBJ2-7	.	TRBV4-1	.	CASSQDMADEQYF	TGCGCCAGCAGCCAAGATATGGCAGACGAGCAGTACTTC
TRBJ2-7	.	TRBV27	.	CASSSLLSSYEQYF	TGTGCCAGCAGTTCCCTACTGAGCTCCTACGAGCAGTACTTC
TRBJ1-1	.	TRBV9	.	CASSAKIGEYTEAFF	TGTGCCAGCAGCGCGAAGATAGGGGAATACACTGAAGCTTTCTTT
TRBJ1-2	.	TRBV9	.	CASSSRTQTQRGGYTF	TGTGCCAGCAGCTCACGGACGCAGACTCAAAGGGGAGGCTACACCTTC
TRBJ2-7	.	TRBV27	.	CASSLMGGRYEQYF	TGTGCCAGCAGTTTAATGGGGGGGCGATACGAGCAGTACTTC
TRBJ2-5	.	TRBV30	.	CAWSSHYGALGETQYF	TGTGCCTGGAGTTCCCACTACGGAGCATTAGGAGAGACCCAGTACTTC
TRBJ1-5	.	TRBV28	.	CASSATSWGGSPSLHF	TGTGCCAGCAGTGCGACCTCTTGGGGCGGCTCACCCTCCTTGCATTTT
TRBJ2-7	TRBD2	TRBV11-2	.	CASGDYTYEQYF	TGTGCCAGCGGGGACTATACCTACGAGCAGTACTTC
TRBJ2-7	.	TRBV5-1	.	CASSLAGGLSYEQYF	TGCGCCAGCAGCTTGGCCGGGGGGCTCTCCTACGAGCAGTACTTC
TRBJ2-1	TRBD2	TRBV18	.	CASLRGLAGGEQFF	TGTGCCAGCTTACGAGGACTAGCGGGAGGTGAGCAGTTCTTC
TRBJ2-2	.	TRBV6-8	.	CASRSVTLYTGELFF	TGTGCCAGCAGGAGCGTCACGCTTTATACCGGGGAGCTGTTTTTT
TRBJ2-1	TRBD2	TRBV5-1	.	CASSRLGAGGLNEQFF	TGCGCCAGCAGCCGGTTGGGGGCGGGGGGGCTCAATGAGCAGTTCTTC
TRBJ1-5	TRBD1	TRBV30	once	CAFGQVNSNQPQHF	TGTGCCTTCGGACAGGTCAATAGCAATCAGCCCCAGCATTTT
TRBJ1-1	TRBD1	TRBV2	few	CASTPDRVGNTEAFF	TGTGCCAGCACCCCGGACAGGGTCGGGAACACTGAAGCTTTCTTT
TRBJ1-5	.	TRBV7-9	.	CASSLGGRGAYQPQHF	TGTGCCAGCAGCCTGGGGGGTAGGGGCGCCTATCAGCCCCAGCATTTT
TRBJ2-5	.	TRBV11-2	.	CASSLEEVETQYF	TGTGCCAGCAGCTTAGAAGAGGTGGAGACCCAGTACTTC
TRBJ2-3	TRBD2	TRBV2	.	CASSDASGGTDTQYF	TGTGCCAGCAGTGACGCTAGCGGGGGCACAGATACGCAGTATTTT
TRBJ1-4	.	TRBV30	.	CAWNRERKLFF	TGTGCCTGGAACCGTGAGAGGAAACTGTTTTTT
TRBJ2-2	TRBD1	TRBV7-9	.	CSSSDPGQGSAGELFF	TGTTCCAGCAGCGACCCGGGACAGGGTAGCGCCGGGGAGCTGTTTTTT
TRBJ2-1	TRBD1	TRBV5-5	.	CASSYRQGSYNEQFF	TGTGCCAGCAGCTACCGACAGGGCTCCTACAATGAGCAGTTCTTC
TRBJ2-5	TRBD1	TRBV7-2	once	CASSYFDRVETQYF	TGTGCCAGCAGCTACTTCGACAGGGTGGAGACCCAGTACTTC
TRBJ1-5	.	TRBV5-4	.	CASSLGQGSNQPQHF	TGTGCCAGCAGCTTGGGGCAGGGTAGCAATCAGCCCCAGCATTTT
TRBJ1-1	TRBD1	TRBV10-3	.	CAISALLGTGEAFF	TGTGCCATCAGTGCACTTCTCGGGACAGGGGAAGCTTTCTTT
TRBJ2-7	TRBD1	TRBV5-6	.	CASSLVGQGFDEQYF	TGTGCCAGCAGCTTGGTGGGACAGGGGTTCGACGAGCAGTACTTC
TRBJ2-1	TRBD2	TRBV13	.	CASSLGQGPSGRPVANEQFF	TGTGCCAGCAGCTTAGGACAGGGTCCTAGCGGGAGGCCCGTCGCCAATGAGCAGTTCTTC
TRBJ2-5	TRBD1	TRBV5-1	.	CASSLTTGEAQYF	TGCGCCAGCAGCTTGACGACAGGGGAGGCCCAGTACTTC
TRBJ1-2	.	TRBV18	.	CASSPTAHGYTF	TGTGCCAGCTCTCCAACAGCCCATGGCTACACCTTC
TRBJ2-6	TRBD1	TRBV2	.	CASSRPGTGSRANVLTF	TGTGCCAGCAGCCGTCCCGGGACAGGGTCGAGGGCCAACGTCCTGACTTTC
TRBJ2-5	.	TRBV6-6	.	CASSKPPSAETQYF	TGTGCCAGCAGCAAACCTCCTAGTGCGGAGACCCAGTACTTC
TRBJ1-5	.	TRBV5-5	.	CASSVGGDQPQHF	TGTGCCAGCAGCGTAGGGGGGGATCAGCCCCAGCATTTT
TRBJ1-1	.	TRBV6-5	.	CASQLLQGTEAFF	TGTGCCAGCCAGTTACTGCAGGGGACTGAAGCTTTCTTT
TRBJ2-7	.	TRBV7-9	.	CSSSLETSPIFYEQYF	TGTTCCAGCAGCTTAGAGACATCACCAATATTTTACGAGCAGTACTTC
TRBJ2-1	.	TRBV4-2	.	CASSQDQGGKQFF	TGTGCCAGCAGCCAAGATCAGGGGGGAAAGCAGTTCTTC
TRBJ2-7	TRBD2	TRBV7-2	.	CASSLAQAGPPYEQYF	TGTGCCAGCAGCTTAGCTCAAGCGGGACCCCCCTACGAGCAGTACTTC
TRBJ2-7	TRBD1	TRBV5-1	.	CASRAGTGTSYEQYF	TGCGCCAGCAGGGCCGGGACAGGGACCTCCTACGAGCAGTACTTC
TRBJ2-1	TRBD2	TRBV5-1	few	CASSLWEGPYNEQFF	TGCGCCAGCAGCTTGTGGGAGGGACCCTACAATGAGCAGTTCTTC
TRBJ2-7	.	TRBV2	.	CASISGLSYEQYF	TGTGCCAGCATCTCCGGACTAAGCTACGAGCAGTACTTC
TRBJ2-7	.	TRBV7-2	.	CASSFGHVSYEQYF	TGTGCCAGCAGCTTCGGACACGTCTCCTACGAGCAGTACTTC
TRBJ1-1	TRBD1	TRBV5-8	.	CASSLSMGTGGTEAFF	TGTGCCAGCAGCTTGAGTATGGGGACAGGAGGAACTGAAGCTTTCTTT
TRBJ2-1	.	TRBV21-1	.	CASSPRRLAGGGGGGNEQFF	TGTGCCAGCAGCCCCAGACGACTAGCGGGAGGAGGGGGTGGGGGCAATGAGCAGTTCTTC
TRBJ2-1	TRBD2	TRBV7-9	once	CSSSLESGTSGYNEQFF	TGTTCCAGCAGCTTAGAATCCGGGACTAGCGGTTACAATGAGCAGTTCTTC
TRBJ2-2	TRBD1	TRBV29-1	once	CSVEIRGRGNTGELFF	TGCAGCGTTGAGATCAGGGGGCGAGGGAACACCGGGGAGCTGTTTTTT
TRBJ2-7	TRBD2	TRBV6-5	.	CASSSRTSLDEQYF	TGTGCCAGCAGTTCCCGGACTAGCTTGGACGAGCAGTACTTC
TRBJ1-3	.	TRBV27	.	CASSLSGGSGNTIYF	TGTGCCAGCAGTTTATCAGGAGGCTCTGGAAACACCATATATTTT
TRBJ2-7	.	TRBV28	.	CASSLPQGMREQYF	TGTGCCAGCAGTTTACCGCAGGGAATGCGCGAGCAGTACTTC
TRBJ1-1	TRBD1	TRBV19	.	CASSSGTGGTEAFF	TGTGCCAGTAGTTCCGGGACAGGGGGAACTGAAGCTTTCTTT
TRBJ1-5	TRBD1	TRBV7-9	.	CASSHGQGGNQPQHF	TGTGCCAGCAGTCACGGACAGGGTGGCAATCAGCCCCAGCATTTT
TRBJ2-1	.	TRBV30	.	CAWRQGWDNEQFF	TGTGCCTGGAGGCAGGGGTGGGACAATGAGCAGTTCTTC
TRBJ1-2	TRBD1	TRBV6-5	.	CASSVQGDYGYTF	TGTGCCAGCAGTGTACAGGGGGACTATGGCTACACCTTC
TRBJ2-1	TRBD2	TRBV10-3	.	CAIGRLAGGFNEQFF	TGTGCCATCGGACGTCTAGCGGGAGGGTTTAATGAGCAGTTCTTC
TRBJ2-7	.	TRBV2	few	CASRVEGVSYEQYF	TGTGCCAGCAGGGTCGAGGGGGTTAGCTACGAGCAGTACTTC
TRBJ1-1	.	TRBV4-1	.	CASSQDTVELLWGQTNTEAFF	TGCGCCAGCAGCCAAGATACCGTAGAATTGCTTTGGGGCCAGACGAACACTGAAGCTTTCTTT
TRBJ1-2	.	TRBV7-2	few	CASSPRQSRYGYTF	TGTGCCAGCAGCCCACGACAGTCTCGTTATGGCTACACCTTC